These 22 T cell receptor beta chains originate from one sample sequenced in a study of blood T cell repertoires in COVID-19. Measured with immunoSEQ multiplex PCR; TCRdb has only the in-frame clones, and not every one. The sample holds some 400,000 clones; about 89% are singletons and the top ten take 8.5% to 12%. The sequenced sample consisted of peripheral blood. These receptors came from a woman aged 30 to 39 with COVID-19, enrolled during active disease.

CDR3 coding DNA: TGTGCCAGCAAGAGACAGGGCGGACAAGAGACCCAGTACTTC. Its translation is CASKRQGGQETQYF. The gene calls are TRBV2 and TRBJ2-5; TRBD1 matches at 7 bases. CDR1 and CDR2 (germline): SNHLY, FYNNEI. J gave up 2 bases and V 7 bases, and 7 bases lay outside the gene matches. This CDR3 spans 14 amino acids.

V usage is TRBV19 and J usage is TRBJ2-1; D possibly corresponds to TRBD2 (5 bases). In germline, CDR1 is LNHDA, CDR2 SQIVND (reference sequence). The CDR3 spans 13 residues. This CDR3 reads CVRGNPLSNEQFF. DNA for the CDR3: TGTGTACGAGGGAACCCTCTTAGCAATGAGCAGTTCTTC. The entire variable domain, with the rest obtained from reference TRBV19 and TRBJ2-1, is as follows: DGGITQSPKYLFRKEGQNVTLSCEQNLNHDAMYWYRQDPGQGLRLIYYSQIVNDFQKGDIAEGYSVSREKKESFPLTVTSAQKNPTAFYLCVRGNPLSNEQFFGPGTRLTVL.

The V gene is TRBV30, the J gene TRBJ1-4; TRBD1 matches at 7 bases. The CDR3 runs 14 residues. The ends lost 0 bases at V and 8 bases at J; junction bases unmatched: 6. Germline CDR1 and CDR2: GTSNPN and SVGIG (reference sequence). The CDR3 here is CAWSVGGSGEKLFF. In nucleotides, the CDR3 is TGTGCCTGGAGTGTAGGGGGCTCGGGAGAAAAACTGTTTTTT. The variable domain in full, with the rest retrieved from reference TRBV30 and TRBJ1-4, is SQTIHQWPATLVQPVGSPLSLECTVEGTSNPNLYWYRQAAGRGLQLLFYSVGIGQISSEVPQNLSASRPQDRQFILSSKKLLLSDSGFYLCAWSVGGSGEKLFFGSGTQLSVL.

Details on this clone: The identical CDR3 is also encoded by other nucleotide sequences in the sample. CDR3 in DNA: TGTGCCAGCAGCTTAAGCGGCTACGAGCAGTACTTC. Its translation: CASSLSGYEQYF. The V and J genes are TRBV11-2 and TRBJ2-7, with a tentative D call TRBD2 (5 bases). This CDR3 contains 12 residues. From germline, CDR1 is SGHAT and CDR2 FQNNGV. V lost 2 bases and J 3 bases, leaving 5 bases between the germline ends.

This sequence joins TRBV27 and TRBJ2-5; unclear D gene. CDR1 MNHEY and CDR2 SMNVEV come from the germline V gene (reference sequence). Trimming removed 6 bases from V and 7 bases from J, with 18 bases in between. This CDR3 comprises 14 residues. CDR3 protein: CASSLSVASGTQYF. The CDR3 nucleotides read TGTGCCAGCAGCCTCAGCGTGGCCTCGGGGACCCAGTACTTC.

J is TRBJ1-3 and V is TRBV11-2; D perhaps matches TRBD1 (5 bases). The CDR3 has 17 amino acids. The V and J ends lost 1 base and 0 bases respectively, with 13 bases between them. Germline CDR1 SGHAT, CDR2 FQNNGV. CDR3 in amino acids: CASSLGGWSSSGNTIYF. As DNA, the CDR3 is TGTGCCAGCAGCTTAGGGGGCTGGTCCAGCTCTGGAAACACCATATATTTT.

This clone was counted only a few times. The CDR3 region has the DNA TGTGCCAGCAGCGTAGCTGCGGGACAGGTTTATAGTGGCTACACCTTC. This encodes CASSVAAGQVYSGYTF. The chain recombines TRBV9 with TRBJ1-2; 8 nucleotides line up with TRBD1. The trim removed 0 bases at V and 7 bases at J, leaving 11 bases unmatched. Germline CDR1 and CDR2: SGDLS and YYNGEE. The CDR3 spans 16 residues. The full variable domain, completed using reference TRBV9 and TRBJ1-2, is DSGVTQTPKHLITATGQRVTLRCSPRSGDLSVYWYQQSLDQGLQFLIQYYNGEERAKGNILERFSAQQFPDLHSELNLSSLELGDSALYFCASSVAAGQVYSGYTFGSGTRLTVV.

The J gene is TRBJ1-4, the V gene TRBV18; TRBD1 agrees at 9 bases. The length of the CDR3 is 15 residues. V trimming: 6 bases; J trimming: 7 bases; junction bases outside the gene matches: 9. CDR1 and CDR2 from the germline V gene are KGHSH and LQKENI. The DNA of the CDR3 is TGTGCCAGCTCGCGAAACAGGGGGCTAAGTGAAAAACTGTTTTTT. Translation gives CASSRNRGLSEKLFF.

This chain's CDR3 is CASTRLAGVYNEQFF. The CDR3 nucleotides read TGTGCCAGCACCCGACTAGCGGGAGTTTACAATGAGCAGTTCTTC. The V call is TRBV2, the J call TRBJ2-1; 12 nucleotides match TRBD2. The CDR3 sequence is 15 residues long. Trimming took 7 bases from V and 4 from J; bases not matched to a gene: 5. In germline, CDR1 is SNHLY, CDR2 FYNNEI.

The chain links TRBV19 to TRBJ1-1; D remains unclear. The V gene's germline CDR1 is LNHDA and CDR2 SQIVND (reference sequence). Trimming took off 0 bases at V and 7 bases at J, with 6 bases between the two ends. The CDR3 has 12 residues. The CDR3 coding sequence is TGTGCCAGTAGTATAGACCCTTTTGAAGCTTTCTTT. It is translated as CASSIDPFEAFF.

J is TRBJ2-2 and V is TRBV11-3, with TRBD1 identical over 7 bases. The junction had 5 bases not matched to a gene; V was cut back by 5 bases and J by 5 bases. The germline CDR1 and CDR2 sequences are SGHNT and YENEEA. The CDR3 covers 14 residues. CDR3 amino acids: CASSVRQGTGELFF. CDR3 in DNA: TGTGCCAGCAGCGTTAGACAGGGTACCGGGGAGCTGTTTTTT. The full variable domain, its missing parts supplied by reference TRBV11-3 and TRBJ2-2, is EAGVVQSPRYKIIEKKQPVAFWCNPISGHNTLYWYLQNLGQGPELLIRYENEEAVDDSQLPKDRFSAERLKGVDSTLKIQPAELGDSAVYLCASSVRQGTGELFFGEGSRLTVL.

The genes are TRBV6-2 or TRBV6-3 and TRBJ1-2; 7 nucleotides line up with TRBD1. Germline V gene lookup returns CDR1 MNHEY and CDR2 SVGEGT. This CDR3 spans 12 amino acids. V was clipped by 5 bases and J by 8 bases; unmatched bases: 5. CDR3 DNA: TGTGCCAGCAGTGCCCAGGGGGGAGGCTACACCTTC. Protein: CASSAQGGGYTF.

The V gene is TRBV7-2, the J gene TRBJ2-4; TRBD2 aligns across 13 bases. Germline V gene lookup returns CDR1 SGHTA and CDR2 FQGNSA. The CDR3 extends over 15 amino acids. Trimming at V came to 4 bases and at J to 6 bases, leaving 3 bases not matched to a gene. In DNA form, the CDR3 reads TGTGCCAGCAGCTCGGGACTAGCGGGGTCAAACATTCAGTACTTC. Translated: CASSSGLAGSNIQYF.

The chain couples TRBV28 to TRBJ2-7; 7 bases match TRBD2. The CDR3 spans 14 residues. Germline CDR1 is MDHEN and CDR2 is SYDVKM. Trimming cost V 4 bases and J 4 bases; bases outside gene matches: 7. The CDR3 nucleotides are TGTGCCAGCAGTTATTCCGGGAGGCATTACGAGCAGTACTTC. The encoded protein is CASSYSGRHYEQYF.

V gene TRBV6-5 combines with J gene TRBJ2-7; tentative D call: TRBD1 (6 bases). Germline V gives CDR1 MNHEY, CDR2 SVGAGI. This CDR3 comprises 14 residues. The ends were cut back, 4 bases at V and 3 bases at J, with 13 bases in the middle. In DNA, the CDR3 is TGTGCCAGCAGTTCGGCAGGGGTTTACTACGAGCAGTACTTC. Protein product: CASSSAGVYYEQYF.

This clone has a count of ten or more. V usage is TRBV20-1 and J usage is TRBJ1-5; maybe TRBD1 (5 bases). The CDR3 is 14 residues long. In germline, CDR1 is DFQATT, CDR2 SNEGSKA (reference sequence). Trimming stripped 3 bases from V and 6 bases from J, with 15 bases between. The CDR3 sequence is CSASAGGRSQPQHF. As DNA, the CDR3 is TGCAGTGCTAGTGCCGGGGGGAGAAGTCAGCCCCAGCATTTT.

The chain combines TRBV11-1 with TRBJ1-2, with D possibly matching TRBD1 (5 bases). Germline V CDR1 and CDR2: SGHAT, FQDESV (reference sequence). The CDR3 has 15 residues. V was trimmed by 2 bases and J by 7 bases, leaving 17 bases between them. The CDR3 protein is CASSLIARAHCGYTF. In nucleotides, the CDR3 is TGTGCCAGCAGCTTAATTGCCAGGGCACATTGTGGCTACACCTTC.

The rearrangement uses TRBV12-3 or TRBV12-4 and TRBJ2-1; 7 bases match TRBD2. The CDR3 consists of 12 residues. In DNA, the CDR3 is TGTGCTGGGGGGGGGTCCTACAATGAGCAGTTCTTC. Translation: CAGGGSYNEQFF.

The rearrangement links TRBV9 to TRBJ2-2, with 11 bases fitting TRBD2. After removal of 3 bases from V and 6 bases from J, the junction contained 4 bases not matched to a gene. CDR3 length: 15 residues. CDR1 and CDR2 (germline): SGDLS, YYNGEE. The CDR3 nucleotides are TGTGCCAGCAGCGCGACTAGCGGGGTGGCCGGGGAGCTGTTTTTT. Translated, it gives CASSATSGVAGELFF.

CDR3 bases: TGTGCCAGCAGCCTCTACAATGAGCAGTTCTTC. This translates into CASSLYNEQFF. The chain combines TRBV12-3 or TRBV12-4 with TRBJ2-1; no clear D. The V gene lost 6 bases and the J gene lost 3 bases, with 3 bases spanning the gap. CDR3 size: 11 residues.

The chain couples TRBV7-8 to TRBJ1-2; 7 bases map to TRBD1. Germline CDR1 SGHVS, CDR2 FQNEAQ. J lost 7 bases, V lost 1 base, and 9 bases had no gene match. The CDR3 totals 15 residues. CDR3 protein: CASSLGLGGSGGYTF. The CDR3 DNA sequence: TGTGCCAGCAGCTTAGGGTTAGGGGGCTCTGGTGGCTACACCTTC.

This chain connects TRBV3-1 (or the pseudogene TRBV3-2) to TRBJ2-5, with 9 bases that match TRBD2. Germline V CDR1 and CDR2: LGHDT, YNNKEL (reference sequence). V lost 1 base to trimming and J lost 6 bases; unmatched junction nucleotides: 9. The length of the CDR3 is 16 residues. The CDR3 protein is CASSQGWREGRKTQYF. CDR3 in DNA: TGTGCCAGCAGCCAAGGGTGGCGGGAGGGCCGGAAGACCCAGTACTTC.